The 20 T cell receptor beta chains listed next were all sequenced from one sample in a study of molecular identifiers for immune sequencing clone quantification. TCRdb called the PCR reads again in MiXCR, with one record for every CDR3 protein. The sample has around 480,000 distinct CDR3 sequences; about 26% are singletons. Source material: naive CD8+ T cells from blood, with Jurkat cell RNA spiked in. The subset: FACS-sorted CD8+CD4-CCR7+CD45RA+ naive T cells. These receptors all stem from a human donor in good health. Some libraries in this study had Jurkat cell RNA spiked in.

V and J are TRBV7-3 and TRBJ2-1; D is possibly TRBD1 (7 bases). V shed 5 bases and J shed 4 bases, with 21 bases lying between them. This CDR3 has 17 amino acids. Germline V lookup: CDR1 SGHTA, CDR2 FQGTGA. The CDR3 loop reads CASSQGQGGAGYNEQFF. The CDR3 nucleotides are TGTGCCAGCAGCCAAGGGCAGGGGGGTGCCGGGTACAATGAGCAGTTCTTC.

The chain has TRBV18 and TRBJ1-2, with D maybe TRBD1 (6 bases). Germline V gene data show CDR1 as KGHSH and CDR2 as LQKENI. The CDR3 is 15 residues long. The V end lost 2 bases, the J end lost 3 bases, and 13 bases lay between the germline ends. In DNA form, the CDR3 reads TGTGCCAGCTCACCATCGGGGGGCGCGGACTATGGCTACACCTTC. Translating gives CASSPSGGADYGYTF.

For this clonotype: A much larger clone differs by one base, so this may be a read error. The V and J genes are TRBV4-1 and TRBJ1-5; D gene uncertain. The CDR3 has 15 residues. Deletions cut 3 bases from V and 5 bases from J, with 14 bases between. Per the germline V gene, CDR1 is MGHRA and CDR2 is YSYEKL. In DNA form, the CDR3 reads TGCGCCAGCAGCCAGCCCGGACGGGGAGATCAGCCCCAGCATTTT. Its translation is CASSQPGRGDQPQHF.

The chain is built from TRBV9 and TRBJ2-3; 8 nucleotides match TRBD2. This CDR3 comprises 15 residues. Per germline, CDR1 SGDLS and CDR2 YYNGEE. The V segment lost 4 bases and the J segment 4 bases; nucleotides outside the gene matches: 8. The CDR3 reads CASSLSGSWSDTQYF. The CDR3 nucleotides are TGTGCCAGCAGCTTGAGCGGGAGTTGGTCAGATACGCAGTATTTT. The full variable domain, its missing parts supplied by reference TRBV9 and TRBJ2-3, is DSGVTQTPKHLITATGQRVTLRCSPRSGDLSVYWYQQSLDQGLQFLIQYYNGEERAKGNILERFSAQQFPDLHSELNLSSLELGDSALYFCASSLSGSWSDTQYFGPGTRLTVL.

On this clonotype itself: Just one base apart from a much larger clone, this may be a read error. The CDR3 does not close with the conserved phenylalanine or tryptophan, likely indicating a read error. The chain links TRBV7-2 to TRBJ2-3; D ambiguous. Trimming took 5 bases from V and 3 from J, leaving 15 bases between them. This CDR3 has 15 residues. Germline CDR1 is SGHTA and CDR2 is FQGNSA. The DNA of the CDR3 is TGTGCCAGCAGCACCTGGCACGCTGTTACAGATACGCAGTATTTA. Translating gives CASSTWHAVTDTQYL.

In its sample, this clonotype was seen a few times. The V call is TRBV27, the J call TRBJ1-5; D may be TRBD1 (5 bases). The CDR3 is 18 residues long. In germline, CDR1 is MNHEY, CDR2 SMNVEV (reference sequence). V dropped 1 base and J dropped 2 bases, with 18 bases sitting between them. The CDR3 spells CASSLYPPDIYGNQPQHF. For the CDR3, the DNA is TGTGCCAGCAGTTTATACCCTCCGGACATATACGGCAATCAGCCCCAGCATTTT.

This chain joins TRBV28 and TRBJ2-6, with 8 bases aligning to TRBD1. The CDR3 length is 15 residues. Looked up from germline, CDR1 is MDHEN and CDR2 is SYDVKM. The V gene end was trimmed by 8 bases and the J gene end by 3 bases; junction bases not matched to a gene: 6. The CDR3 nucleotides read TGTGCCAGCCAGGACAGGGCAGTTGGGGCCAACGTCCTGACTTTC. As protein: CASQDRAVGANVLTF.

CDR3 residues: CASSPRQIYQPQHF. CDR3 nucleotides: TGTGCCAGCAGTCCTCGACAGATATATCAGCCCCAGCATTTT. This sequence joins TRBV27 and TRBJ1-5; weak D call: TRBD1 (5 bases). Germline V gene data show CDR1 as MNHEY and CDR2 as SMNVEV (reference sequence). Trimming removed 5 bases at V and 5 bases at J, with 13 bases between. This CDR3 region has 14 residues.

This clonotype has at least ten counts. This chain's CDR3 is CASNLLAESYEQYF. The CDR3 region has the DNA TGTGCCAGCAACCTACTAGCGGAGTCCTACGAGCAGTACTTC. This rearrangement joins TRBV2 to TRBJ2-7; 8 bases fit TRBD2. V lost 7 bases and J lost 1; bases outside the gene matches: 6. The CDR3 totals 14 residues. In germline, CDR1 is SNHLY, CDR2 FYNNEI.

This clonotype was seen a few times. The chain carries TRBV10-3 and TRBJ2-7, with 7 positions matching TRBD1. The germline CDR1 and CDR2 sequences are ENHRY and SYGVKD. The CDR3 length is 18 residues. V lost 0 bases to trimming and J lost 8 bases; unmatched junction nucleotides: 19. This CDR3 reads CAISESYHLGQLLVQQYF. The CDR3 nucleotides read TGTGCCATCAGTGAGTCTTATCACCTGGGACAGCTGTTAGTACAGCAGTACTTC.

Comment on this clonotype: One base away lies a much larger clone, so this may be a sequencing read error. The chain links TRBV6-2 or TRBV6-3 to TRBJ1-5; tentative D call: TRBD1 (5 bases). This CDR3 comprises 15 residues. Germline CDR1 MNHEY, CDR2 SVGEGT. CDR3 sequence: CAGSYPPGTNQPQHF. The CDR3 region has the DNA TGTGCCGGCAGCTACCCCCCAGGGACCAATCAGCCCCAGCATTTT.

This chain uses TRBV7-9 with TRBJ2-5; D might be TRBD2 (6 bases). Trimming took off 0 bases at V and 3 bases at J, with 14 bases between the two ends. The CDR3 loop spans 16 amino acids. Germline lookup yields CDR1 SEHNR and CDR2 FQNEAQ (reference sequence). The CDR3 sequence is CASSLAGAREEETQYF. The CDR3 coding sequence is TGTGCCAGCAGCTTAGCCGGTGCCAGGGAGGAAGAGACCCAGTACTTC.

This clonotype appeared once. A much larger clone sits a single nucleotide away, making a read error possible. The chain carries TRBV7-2 and TRBJ2-3; a weak D match, TRBD2 (6 bases). The germline V gene has CDR1 SGHTA and CDR2 FQGNSA. This CDR3 comprises 16 residues. The CDR3 is CASSFSTGVWGDTQNF. CDR3 nucleotides: TGTGCCAGCAGCTTCTCAACGGGAGTGTGGGGAGATACGCAGAATTTT. Full variable domain (missing parts from reference TRBV7-2 and TRBJ2-3): GAGVSQSPSNKVTEKGKDVELRCDPISGHTALYWYRQSLGQGLEFLIYFQGNSAPDKSGLPSDRFSAERTGGSVSTLTIQRTQQEDSAVYLCASSFSTGVWGDTQNFGPGTRLTVL.

This clonotype came up many times. The rearrangement uses TRBV20-1 and TRBJ2-3; 10 bases are shared with TRBD2. The CDR3 contains 15 residues. Germline values: CDR1 DFQATT, CDR2 SNEGSKA (reference sequence). The V segment lost 6 bases and the J segment 0 bases; nucleotides outside the gene matches: 6. CDR3 protein: CSATRTSGSTDTQYF. Written as DNA, the CDR3 is TGCAGTGCCACCCGGACTAGCGGAAGCACAGATACGCAGTATTTT.

This sequence joins TRBV19 and TRBJ2-7; D remains ambiguous. The CDR3 covers 14 residues. V was pared by 3 bases and J by 3 bases, with 12 bases between. Germline lookup yields CDR1 LNHDA and CDR2 SQIVND (reference sequence). The CDR3 sequence: CASSIRITGYEQYF. In DNA, the CDR3 is TGTGCCAGTAGTATTCGTATCACCGGCTACGAGCAGTACTTC. Filled out from reference TRBV19 and TRBJ2-7, the complete variable domain reads DGGITQSPKYLFRKEGQNVTLSCEQNLNHDAMYWYRQDPGQGLRLIYYSQIVNDFQKGDIAEGYSVSREKKESFPLTVTSAQKNPTAFYLCASSIRITGYEQYFGPGTRLTVT.

This clonotype was detected many times. This chain joins TRBV6-2 or TRBV6-3 and TRBJ2-5, with 8 bases matching TRBD1. Trimming took 0 bases from V and 3 from J; bases not matched to a gene: 6. This CDR3 is 16 amino acids long. Germline V gives CDR1 MNHEY, CDR2 SVGEGT. In DNA, the CDR3 is TGTGCCAGCAGTTACTCGCCCGGACAGGGAGAAGAGACCCAGTACTTC. It codes for CASSYSPGQGEETQYF.

This clonotype was seen only a few times. CDR3 bases: TGTGCCAGCAGTTACACTAGCTTCTACGAGCAGTACTTC. This sequence encodes CASSYTSFYEQYF. J is TRBJ2-7 and V is TRBV6-6; D might be TRBD2 (6 bases). Germline V lookup: CDR1 MNHNY, CDR2 SVGAGI (reference sequence). The V end was cut by 2 bases, the J end by 3 bases, with 8 bases between. The CDR3 has 13 residues.

This clonotype has just a few counts. The chain employs TRBV24-1 and TRBJ1-5, with D perhaps TRBD1 (5 bases). The CDR3 is 16 amino acids. In germline, CDR1 is KGHDR, CDR2 SFDVKD. Trimming removed 0 bases at V and 0 bases at J, with 8 bases between. The CDR3 spells CATSDLSGDSNQPQHF. In DNA, the CDR3 is TGTGCCACCAGTGATTTGTCGGGGGATAGCAATCAGCCCCAGCATTTT.

As concerns this clonotype: A much larger clonotype is one base distant, so this may be a read error. This sequence joins TRBV5-1 and TRBJ2-7, with D perhaps matching TRBD1 (6 bases). There are 14 residues in the CDR3. Germline CDR1 reads SGHRS; CDR2 reads YFSETQ. V lost 3 bases, J lost 0 bases, and 10 bases lay in between. The CDR3 is CASSSIGGSYEQYF. The CDR3 nucleotides read TGCGCCAGCAGCTCGATAGGGGGCTCCTACGAGCAGTACTTC. Filled out from reference TRBV5-1 and TRBJ2-7, the complete variable domain reads KAGVTQTPRYLIKTRGQQVTLSCSPISGHRSVSWYQQTPGQGLQFLFEYFSETQRNKGNFPGRFSGRQFSNSRSEMNVSTLELGDSALYLCASSSIGGSYEQYFGPGTRLTVT.

The sample holds a few counts of this clonotype. V and J are TRBV3-1 and TRBJ2-3, with TRBD1 matching over 9 bases. CDR1 LGHDT and CDR2 YNNKEL come from the germline V gene (reference sequence). V was clipped by 2 bases and J by 2 bases; unmatched bases: 8. The CDR3 length is 17 residues. CDR3 in amino acids: CASSQSTGGASTDTQYF. CDR3 bases: TGTGCCAGCAGCCAATCGACAGGGGGAGCGTCCACAGATACGCAGTATTTT.